This T cell receptor beta chain is from a study of cytomegalovirus exposure and HLA in healthy donors. The study, taken as a whole, reports: Among TCR beta chains, those listed as cytomegalovirus-associated numbered around 160. Per published reports, the classifier diagnosed cytomegalovirus status with high specificity and sensitivity. Subsequent analysis found a tendency for first-cohort TCR clusters to co-occur within the 95 to 150 validation repertoires.

The donors formed part of the approximately 120-subject validation cohort, distinct from the approximately 670-subject first cohort. Comments on this clone: Its antigen remains unknown.

CDR3 length: 15 residues. In germline, CDR1 is MRHNA, CDR2 SNTAGT. Trimming removed 0 bases from V and 2 bases from J; junction bases left unmatched: 0. Sequenced by immunoSEQ multiplex PCR; TCRdb stores in-frame clones only, minus some. Of some 190,000 clones listed, approximately 85% are singletons. The sample taken for sequencing was PBMCs. The TCR comes from a woman younger than 35 in good health and CMV-seronegative. This sequence joins TRBV6-4 and TRBJ2-1; the match to TRBD2 covers 8 bases. For the CDR3, the DNA is TGTGCCAGCAGTGACTCAGCGGGAGCCTACAATGAGCAGTTCTTC. Translated: CASSDSAGAYNEQFF.